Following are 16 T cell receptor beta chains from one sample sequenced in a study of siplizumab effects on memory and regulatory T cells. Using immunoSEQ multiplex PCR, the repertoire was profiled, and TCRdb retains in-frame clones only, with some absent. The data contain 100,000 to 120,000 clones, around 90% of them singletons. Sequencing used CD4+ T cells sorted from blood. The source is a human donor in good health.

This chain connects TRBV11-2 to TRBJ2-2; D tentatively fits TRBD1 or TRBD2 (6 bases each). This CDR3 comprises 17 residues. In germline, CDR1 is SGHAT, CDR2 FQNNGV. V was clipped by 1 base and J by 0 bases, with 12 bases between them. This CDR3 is CASSLVSGATNTGELFF. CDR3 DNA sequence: TGTGCCAGCAGCTTAGTTTCGGGGGCGACGAACACCGGGGAGCTGTTTTTT.

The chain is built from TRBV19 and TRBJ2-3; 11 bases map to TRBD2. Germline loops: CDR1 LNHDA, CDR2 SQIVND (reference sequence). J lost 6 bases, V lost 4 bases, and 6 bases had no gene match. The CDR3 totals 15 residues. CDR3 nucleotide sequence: TGTGCCAGTAGTAAACTAGCGGGAGTAACGGATACGCAGTATTTT. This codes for CASSKLAGVTDTQYF.

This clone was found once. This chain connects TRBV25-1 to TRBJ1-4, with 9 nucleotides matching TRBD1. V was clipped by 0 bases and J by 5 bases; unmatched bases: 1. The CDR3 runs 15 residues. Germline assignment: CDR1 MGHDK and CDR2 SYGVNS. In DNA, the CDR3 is TGTGCCAGCAGTGAATATGGGACAGGGAATGAAAAACTGTTTTTT. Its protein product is CASSEYGTGNEKLFF.

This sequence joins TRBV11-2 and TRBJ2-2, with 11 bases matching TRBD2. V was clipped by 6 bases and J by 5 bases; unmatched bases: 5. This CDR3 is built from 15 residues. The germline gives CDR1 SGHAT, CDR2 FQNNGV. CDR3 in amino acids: CASRSLAGVTGELFF. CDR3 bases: TGTGCCAGCAGGTCACTAGCGGGAGTGACCGGGGAGCTGTTTTTT. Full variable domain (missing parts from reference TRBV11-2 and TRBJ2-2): EAGVAQSPRYKIIEKRQSVAFWCNPISGHATLYWYQQILGQGPKLLIQFQNNGVVDDSQLPKDRFSAERLKGVDSTLKIQPAKLEDSAVYLCASRSLAGVTGELFFGEGSRLTVL.

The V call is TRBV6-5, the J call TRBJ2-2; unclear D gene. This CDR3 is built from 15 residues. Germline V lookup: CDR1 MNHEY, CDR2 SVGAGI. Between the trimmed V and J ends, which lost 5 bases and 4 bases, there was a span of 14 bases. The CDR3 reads CASSQRLVGTGELFF. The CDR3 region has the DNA TGTGCCAGCAGTCAGAGGCTAGTGGGCACCGGGGAGCTGTTTTTT.

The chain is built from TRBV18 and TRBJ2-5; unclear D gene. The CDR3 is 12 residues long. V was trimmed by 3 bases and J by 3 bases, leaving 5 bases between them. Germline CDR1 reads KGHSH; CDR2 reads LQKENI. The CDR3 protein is CASSPQEETQYF. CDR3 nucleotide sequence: TGTGCCAGCTCACCCCAGGAAGAGACCCAGTACTTC.

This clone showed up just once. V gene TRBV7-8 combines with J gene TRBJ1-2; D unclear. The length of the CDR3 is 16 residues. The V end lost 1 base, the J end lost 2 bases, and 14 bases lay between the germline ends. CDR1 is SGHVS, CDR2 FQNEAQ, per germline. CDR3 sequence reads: CASSLESTAGNYGYTF. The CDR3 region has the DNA TGTGCCAGCAGCTTAGAAAGTACCGCCGGCAACTATGGCTACACCTTC. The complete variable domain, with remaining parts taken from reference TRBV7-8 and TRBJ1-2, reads GAGVSQSPRYKVAKRGQDVALRCDPISGHVSLFWYQQALGQGPEFLTYFQNEAQLDKSGLPSDRFFAERPEGSVSTLKIQRTQQEDSAVYLCASSLESTAGNYGYTFGSGTRLTVV.

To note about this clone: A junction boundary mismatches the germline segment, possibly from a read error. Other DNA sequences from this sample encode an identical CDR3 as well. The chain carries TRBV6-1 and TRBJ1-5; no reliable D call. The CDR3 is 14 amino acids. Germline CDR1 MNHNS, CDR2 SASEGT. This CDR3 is CASSEETSHQPQHF. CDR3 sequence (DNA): TGTGCCAGCAGTGAGGAAACTAGCCATCAGCCCCAGCATTTT.

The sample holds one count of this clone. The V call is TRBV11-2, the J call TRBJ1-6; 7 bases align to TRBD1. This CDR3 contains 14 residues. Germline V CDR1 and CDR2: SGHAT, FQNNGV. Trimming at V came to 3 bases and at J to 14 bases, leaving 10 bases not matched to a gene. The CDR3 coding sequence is TGTGCCAGCAGCTTCGAGCCGGGACAGCCGACCCTCCACTTT. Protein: CASSFEPGQPTLHF.

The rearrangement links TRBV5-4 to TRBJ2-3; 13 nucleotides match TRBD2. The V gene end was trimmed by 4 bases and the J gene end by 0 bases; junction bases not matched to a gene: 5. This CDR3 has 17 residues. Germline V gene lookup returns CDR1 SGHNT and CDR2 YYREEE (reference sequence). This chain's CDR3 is CASSPGTSGVSTDTQYF. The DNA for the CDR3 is TGTGCCAGCAGCCCGGGGACTAGCGGGGTTAGCACAGATACGCAGTATTTT.

The chain's CDR3 is CASSVGVSSYEQYF. In nucleotides, the CDR3 is TGTGCCAGCAGCGTAGGGGTAAGCTCCTACGAGCAGTACTTC. V gene TRBV9 combines with J gene TRBJ2-7; D ambiguous. CDR3 length: 14 residues. Germline lookup yields CDR1 SGDLS and CDR2 YYNGEE. Between the trimmed V and J ends, which lost 0 bases and 0 bases, there was a span of 7 bases.

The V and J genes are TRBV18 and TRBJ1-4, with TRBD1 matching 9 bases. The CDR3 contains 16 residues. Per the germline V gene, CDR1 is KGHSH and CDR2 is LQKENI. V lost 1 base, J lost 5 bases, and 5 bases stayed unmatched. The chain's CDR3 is CASSPQGQGSNEKLFF. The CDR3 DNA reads TGTGCCAGCTCACCACAGGGACAGGGCTCGAATGAAAAACTGTTTTTT.

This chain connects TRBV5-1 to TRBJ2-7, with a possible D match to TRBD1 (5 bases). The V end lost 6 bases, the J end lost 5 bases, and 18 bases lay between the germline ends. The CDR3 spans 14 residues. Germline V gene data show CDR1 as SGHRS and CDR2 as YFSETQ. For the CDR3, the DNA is TGCGCCAGCACCCTTGTCCAGGGCTTCCACGAGCAGTACTTC. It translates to CASTLVQGFHEQYF.

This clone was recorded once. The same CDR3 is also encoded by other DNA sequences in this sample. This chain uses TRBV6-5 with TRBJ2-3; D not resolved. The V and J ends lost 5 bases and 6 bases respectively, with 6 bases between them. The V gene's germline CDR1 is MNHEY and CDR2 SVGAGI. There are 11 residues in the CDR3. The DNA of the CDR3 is TGTGCCAGCAGTACACGGGATACGCAGTATTTT. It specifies CASSTRDTQYF.

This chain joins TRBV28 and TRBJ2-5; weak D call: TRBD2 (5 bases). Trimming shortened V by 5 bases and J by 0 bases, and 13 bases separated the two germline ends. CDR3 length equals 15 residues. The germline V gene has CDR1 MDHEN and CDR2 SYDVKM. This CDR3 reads CASSGTRGYQETQYF. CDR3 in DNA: TGTGCCAGCAGTGGAACACGGGGTTACCAAGAGACCCAGTACTTC.

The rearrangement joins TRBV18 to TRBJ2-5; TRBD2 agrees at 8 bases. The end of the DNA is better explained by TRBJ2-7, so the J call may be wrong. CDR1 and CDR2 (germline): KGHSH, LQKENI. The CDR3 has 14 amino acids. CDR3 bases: TGTGCCAGCTCACCATCGGGAGGGCCATACGAGCAGTACTTC. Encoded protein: CASSPSGGPYEQYF.